This TCR beta chain came from a study of CD8 T cells in ankylosing spondylitis. Study-wide results and limits: From matched ankylosing spondylitis synovial fluid, disease-linked clones were reportedly recovered at significantly enriched levels. Blood of patients with ankylosing spondylitis appeared to be characterized by a TCR beta motif of 8 or 9 highly homologous variants. As for the disease-linked clones, they showed a CD8+ phenotype and occurred at relatively low frequencies in peripheral blood.

TCRdb passed the 5' RACE reads through MiXCR, listing each CDR3 protein once. The sample lists about 540,000 distinct CDR3 sequences, over 9.5% seen once, with about 6.8% in the top ten. A remark on this clonotype: Antigen: not known.

The ends were cut back, 3 bases at V and 3 bases at J, with 14 bases in the middle. This CDR3 spans 16 amino acids. Germline-derived CDR1 and CDR2 are MGHRA and YSYEKL. V usage is TRBV4-1 and J usage is TRBJ2-2; D perhaps matches TRBD2 (5 bases). This sequence was found in a male donor with ankylosing spondylitis. Sequencing was carried out using blood, either unsorted or a sorted T cell fraction (not recorded which). For the CDR3, the DNA is TGCGCCAGCAGCCAGCCCGGCGGGTTTGACACCGGGGAGCTGTTTTTT. Translating gives CASSQPGGFDTGELFF.